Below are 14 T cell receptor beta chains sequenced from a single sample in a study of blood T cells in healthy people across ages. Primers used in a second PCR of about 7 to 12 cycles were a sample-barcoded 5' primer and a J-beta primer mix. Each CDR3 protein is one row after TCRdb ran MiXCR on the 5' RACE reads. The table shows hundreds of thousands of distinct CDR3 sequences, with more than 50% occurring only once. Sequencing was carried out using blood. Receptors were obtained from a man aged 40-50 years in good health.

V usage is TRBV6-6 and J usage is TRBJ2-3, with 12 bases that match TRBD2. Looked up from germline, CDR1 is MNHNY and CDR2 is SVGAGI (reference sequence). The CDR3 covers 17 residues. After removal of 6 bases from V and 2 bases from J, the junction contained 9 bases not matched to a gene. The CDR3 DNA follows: TGTGCCAGCAGAATAACTAGCGGGGGGCTACCCACAGATACGCAGTATTTT. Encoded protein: CASRITSGGLPTDTQYF.

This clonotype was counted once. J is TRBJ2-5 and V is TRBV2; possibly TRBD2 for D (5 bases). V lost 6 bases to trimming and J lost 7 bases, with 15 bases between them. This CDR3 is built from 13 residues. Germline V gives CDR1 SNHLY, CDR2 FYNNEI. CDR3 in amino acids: CASRGRLEGTQYF. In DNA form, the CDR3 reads TGTGCCAGCAGAGGGAGACTCGAGGGGACCCAGTACTTC.

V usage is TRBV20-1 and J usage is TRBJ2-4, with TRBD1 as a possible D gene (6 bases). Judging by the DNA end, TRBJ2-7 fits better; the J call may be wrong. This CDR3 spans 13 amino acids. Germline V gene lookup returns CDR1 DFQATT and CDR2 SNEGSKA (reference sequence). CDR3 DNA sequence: TGCAGTGCTAAAGACAGGTTTTACTACGAGCAGTACTTC. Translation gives CSAKDRFYYEQYF.

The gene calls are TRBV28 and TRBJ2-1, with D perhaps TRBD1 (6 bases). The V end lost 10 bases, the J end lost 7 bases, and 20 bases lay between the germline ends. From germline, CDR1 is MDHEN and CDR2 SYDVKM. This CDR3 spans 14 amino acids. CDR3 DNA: TGTGCCACCCTAGGGACACCACAAACGAATGAGCAGTTCTTC. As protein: CATLGTPQTNEQFF.

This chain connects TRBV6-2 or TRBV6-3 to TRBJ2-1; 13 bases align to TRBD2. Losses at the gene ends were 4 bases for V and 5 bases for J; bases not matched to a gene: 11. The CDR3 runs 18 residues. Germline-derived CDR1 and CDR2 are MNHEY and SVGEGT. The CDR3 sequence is CASSSRTSGSLSNNEQFF. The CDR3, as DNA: TGTGCCAGCAGTTCCAGGACTAGCGGGAGTTTGTCGAACAATGAGCAGTTCTTC.

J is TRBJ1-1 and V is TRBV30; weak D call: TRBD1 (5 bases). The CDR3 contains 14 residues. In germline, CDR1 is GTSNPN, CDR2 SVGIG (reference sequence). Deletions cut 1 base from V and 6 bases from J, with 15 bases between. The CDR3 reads CAWSGFGRASEAFF. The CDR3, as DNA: TGTGCCTGGAGTGGTTTCGGCAGGGCGTCTGAAGCTTTCTTT.

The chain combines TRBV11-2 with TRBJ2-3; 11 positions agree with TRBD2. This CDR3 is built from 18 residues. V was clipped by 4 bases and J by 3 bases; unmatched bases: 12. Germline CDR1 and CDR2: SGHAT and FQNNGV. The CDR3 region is CASSSAHRLAGMTDTQYF. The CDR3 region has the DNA TGTGCCAGCAGCTCCGCCCATAGACTAGCGGGGATGACAGATACGCAGTATTTT. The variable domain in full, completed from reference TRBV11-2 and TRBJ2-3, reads EAGVAQSPRYKIIEKRQSVAFWCNPISGHATLYWYQQILGQGPKLLIQFQNNGVVDDSQLPKDRFSAERLKGVDSTLKIQPAKLEDSAVYLCASSSAHRLAGMTDTQYFGPGTRLTVL.

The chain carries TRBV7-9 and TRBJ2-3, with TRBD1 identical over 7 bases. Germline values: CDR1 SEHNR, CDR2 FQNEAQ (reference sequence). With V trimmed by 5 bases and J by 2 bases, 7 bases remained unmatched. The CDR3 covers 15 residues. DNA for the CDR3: TGTGCCAGCAGCCAGACAGGGACCCACACAGATACGCAGTATTTT. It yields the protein CASSQTGTHTDTQYF.

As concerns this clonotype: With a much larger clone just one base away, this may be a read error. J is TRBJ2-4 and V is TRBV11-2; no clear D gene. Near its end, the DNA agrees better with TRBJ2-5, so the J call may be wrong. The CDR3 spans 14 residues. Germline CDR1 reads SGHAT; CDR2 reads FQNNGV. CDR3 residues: CASSSPAMRGTQYF. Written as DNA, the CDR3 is TGTGCCAGCAGCTCCCCCGCGATGCGAGGGACCCAGTACTTC.

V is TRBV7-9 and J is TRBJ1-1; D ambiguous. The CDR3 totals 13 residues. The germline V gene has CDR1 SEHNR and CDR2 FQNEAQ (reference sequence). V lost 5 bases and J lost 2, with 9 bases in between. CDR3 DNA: TGTGCCAGCAGCCTGGACGTTAACACTGAAGCTTTCTTT. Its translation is CASSLDVNTEAFF.

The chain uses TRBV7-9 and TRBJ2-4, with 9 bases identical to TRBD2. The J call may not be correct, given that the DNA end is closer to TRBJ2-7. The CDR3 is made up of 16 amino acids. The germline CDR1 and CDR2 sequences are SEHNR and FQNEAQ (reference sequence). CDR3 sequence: CASSLFRASGNYEQYF. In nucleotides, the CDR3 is TGTGCCAGCAGCTTATTTCGTGCTAGCGGGAACTACGAGCAGTACTTC.

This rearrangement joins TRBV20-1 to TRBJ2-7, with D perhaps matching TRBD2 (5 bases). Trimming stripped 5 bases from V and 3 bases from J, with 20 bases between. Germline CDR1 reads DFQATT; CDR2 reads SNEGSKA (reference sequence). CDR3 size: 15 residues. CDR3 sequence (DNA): TGCAGTGCTCAGCACGCGGGTGGCGTCCACTACGAGCAGTACTTC. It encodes CSAQHAGGVHYEQYF.

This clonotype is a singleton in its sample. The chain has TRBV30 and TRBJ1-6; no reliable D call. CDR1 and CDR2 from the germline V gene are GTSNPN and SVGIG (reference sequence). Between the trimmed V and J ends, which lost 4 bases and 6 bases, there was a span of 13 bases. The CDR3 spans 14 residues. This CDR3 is CAWNEGSGNSPLHF. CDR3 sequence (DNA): TGTGCCTGGAATGAAGGTTCTGGTAATTCACCCCTCCACTTT.

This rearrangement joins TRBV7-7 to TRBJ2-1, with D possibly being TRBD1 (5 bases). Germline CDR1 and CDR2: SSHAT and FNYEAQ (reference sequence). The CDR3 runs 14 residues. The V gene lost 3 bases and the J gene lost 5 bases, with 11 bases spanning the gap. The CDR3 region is CASSLWWGDNEQFF. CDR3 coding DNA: TGTGCCAGCAGCTTGTGGTGGGGCGACAATGAGCAGTTCTTC.